This T cell receptor beta chain came from a study of shared clonotypes between healthy human individuals. Terminally differentiated effector memory CD45RA+ cells were excluded from the naive CD8 cells, which were CD45RO-negative and positively selected for CCR7. Assay used: immunoSEQ multiplex PCR; TCRdb lists only in-frame clones, some missing. Of around 2.1 million clones listed, under 95% are singletons. Germline V gene sequence: CDR1 SGDLS, CDR2 YYNGEE. The ends lost 2 bases at V and 1 base at J; junction bases unmatched: 6. This CDR3 is built from 16 residues. This chain joins TRBV9 and TRBJ2-3; 8 nucleotides align to TRBD2. The TCR comes from a man between 18 and 29 years old in good health. Some clones in this sample may be carry-over from other donors' samples. The sequencing sample was made of naive CD8+ T cells from PBMCs. DNA of the CDR3: TGTGCCAGCAGCGTCCTCCCGACTAGCGGCACAGATACGCAGTATTTT. Its translation is CASSVLPTSGTDTQYF.